The TCR beta chain described here comes from a study of cytomegalovirus exposure and HLA in healthy donors. Turning to this clone: The sample contains more than one DNA sequence encoding this CDR3.

The CDR3 has 12 residues. V was cut by 11 bases and J by 1 base, with 9 bases left in between. Germline V lookup: CDR1 MNHNY, CDR2 SVGAGI (reference sequence). Amplification used 60 Vbeta primers and 13 Jbeta primers. Here immunoSEQ multiplex PCR was the method, and the copy in TCRdb shows in-frame clones only, minus some. Among under 200,000 clones listed, approximately 80% were seen once. The specimen was PBMCs. The chain recombines TRBV6-6 with TRBJ2-1; D remains ambiguous. The receptor comes from a male donor in good health and CMV-seropositive. The CDR3 DNA follows: TGTGCCGTGGTGAGTTCCTACAATGAGCAGTTCTTC. Protein product: CAVVSSYNEQFF.